This T cell receptor (beta chain) was documented in a study of cytomegalovirus exposure and HLA in healthy donors (TCRdb year 2017). Background for the entire study: According to an earlier analysis of 587 of the donors, 150 million to 200 million T cells yielded 117 million unique TCR beta sequences and approximately 280 Gb of sequence data. Around 320 gigabases of sequencing data and approximately 84 million unique TCR sequences were included in an early release covering several hundred HLA-typed donors. Of the roughly 400 genotyped donors, 75% to 85% were placed in the genetic ancestry cluster associated with self-reported Caucasian donors. The study was designed to test whether signatures of past pathogen exposure could be identified by cataloging public T cell receptors. The study used immunosequencing to profile the T cell repertoires of some 600 subjects and linked those repertoires to cytomegalovirus serostatus. Besides the first cohort of 666 subjects, a separate validation cohort made up of 120 different subjects was used. High-throughput TCR immunosequencing, statistical association of individual TCRs with disease status, and machine learning were combined to predict cytomegalovirus infection status. A later analysis re-analyzed previously published TCR beta repertoires from several hundred donors and added high-resolution HLA genotyping to study TCR occurrence patterns. Rather than drawing on any new phenotypic data, the later analysis identified candidate immune exposures from TCR beta sequences and the way those sequences occurred across donors. An earlier analysis of some 500 of the donors applied high-throughput TCR beta sequencing to assess whether each TCR beta V gene segment acted as functional or pseudogenic. Donor age, sex, ethnicity and CMV serostatus were compiled alongside the repertoire data. A later genetic analysis used genome-wide SNP genotypes for about 60% of the roughly 670 donors, treating that subset as a discovery cohort. All discovery cohort repertoires had been generated using a single sequencing platform. Class I and class II HLA loci were covered by the typing at four-digit resolution. Typing coverage differed by locus: A, B, C, DRB1 and DQB1 were typed in roughly 629-630 donors, DQA1 in 522, DPA1 in approximately 600, and DPB1 in around 440. A handful of DR-DQ haplotypes were handled as single units for association and clustering because linkage in the cohort was strong. On average, 235,054 unique TCR beta nucleotide sequences were sequenced per donor among several hundred genotyped donors of the cohort, with roughly 20% of those sequences being non-productive.

The cohort consisted of 666 healthy bone marrow donors. At the time of sampling, every cohort member was nominally healthy, though immune exposures that went unrecorded were likely present. The donor was CMV seropositive and was included in the group of 290 or so seropositive cohort members. A peripheral blood sample was collected from each donor, and TCR beta sequencing was performed on peripheral blood mononuclear cells. The Qiagen DNeasy Blood Extraction Kit was used to extract genomic DNA from the blood cell samples. Receptors were amplified or captured by the immunoSEQ multiplex PCR assay. A mixture of 60 forward primers for TCR Vbeta segments and 13 reverse primers for TCR Jbeta segments was used in the multiplex PCR. The CDR3 region of rearranged TCR beta genes was amplified from genomic DNA by a multiplex PCR assay. The Illumina HiSeq System was used to sequence the amplified TCR beta libraries as 87-base-pair reads. The source study handled its data this way. A later analysis counted around 72 million unique TCR beta chains across the 650 to 800 repertoires, and some 11 million of these chains were shared by at least two donors. To remove PCR and sequencing errors, raw reads were error-corrected and collapsed into unique sequences using a nearest-neighbor algorithm that merged closely related sequences. Alignment of CDR3 sequences to IMGT reference sequences was used to assign V, D and J gene segments. For a sequence to be retained, a match of at least six nucleotides to both a V gene segment and a J gene segment was required. A rearrangement counted as productive if the CDR3 had no stop codons and remained in frame with V and J, and every other rearrangement counted as non-productive. Following IMGT convention, CDR3 was defined as the stretch from the second conserved V-encoded cysteine up to the conserved J-encoded phenylalanine. The earlier analysis of about 640 of the donors excluded any sequence lacking an unambiguous match to a single V gene segment. In an earlier analysis of a few hundred of the donors, V segments were called functional above 56.7% productive rearrangements and were called segregating when the between-donor standard deviation exceeded 5%. A statistical classification framework was built for diagnosing cytomegalovirus status from the catalog of TCR beta chain sequences. In a later analysis, V and J genes were assigned by comparing TCR nucleotide sequences against IMGT/GENE-DB human TR gene sequences. A later analysis assigned CDR3 sequences and most-parsimonious VDJ recombination scenarios with the TCRdist pipeline. In a later analysis, each TCR beta chain was defined by its CDR3 amino acid sequence together with its V-gene family, and reads lacking a unique V-gene family were excluded. As a way to deal with suspected cross-contamination and a sequencing artifact, a later analysis dropped more than 500 nucleotide sequences that were highly shared and had low generation probability. In a later analysis, a clonal expansion index was calculated for each public chain from normalized within-repertoire ranks of inferred template counts. Generation probabilities in a later analysis came from a VDJ recombination model fitted to out-of-frame rearrangements, and those results were checked against IGoR. A later analysis scored TCR-TCR, TCR-HLA and TCR-CMV co-occurrence with hypergeometric tests, applying a repertoire-size bias correction to TCR pairs. In a later analysis, false discovery rates were estimated by permuting HLA or CMV assignments 20 times. In a later analysis, co-occurring TCRs were grouped using DBSCAN, and TCRdist sequence similarity was added for clustering within HLA-allele-positive subsets. For co-occurrence clustering, repertoires with fewer than 30,000 or more than 120,000 public chains were excluded, along with five repertoires with anomalous nucleotide sharing. TCRdb provides this immuneACCESS table in a form limited to in-frame rearrangements. Some clones are lacking; in checked studies, under half of them reflect an unresolved V gene, and why the rest are absent is not known. That table furnishes V, J and clone size, whereas the DNA furnished D and trimming. Present in this sample are some 120,000 clones, about two thirds of which were seen just once. Around 5% of the sample is taken by the ten largest.

A note on this clone: Its target antigen remains unknown. No much larger clone is present one base from it, and per-base qualities are unavailable.

Results the study describes overall, beyond this receptor: HLA typing was unavailable for some donors at each locus, so association tests used only the typed subset. A further reported finding was that TCR beta sequences accurately predicted the HLA-A and HLA-B alleles for most subjects in the first cohort. The study gave a list of more than 150 TCR beta chains associated with cytomegalovirus. Roughly uniform sequencing depth across donors was assumed in presence/absence analyses, although this assumption may not hold. In an earlier analysis of fewer than 700 of the donors, most TCR beta V segments appeared in productive rearrangements about 87% or about 30% of the time, broadly matching IMGT annotations. In a later analysis, the rate of TCR association differed among HLA loci, with DRB1 alleles having the most associated TCRs and HLA-C alleles having the fewest. A group of highly shared sequence variants was considered likely to be a technical artifact of the sequencing pipeline. Because counts were too low, roughly 18 rarely observed V segments, including chromosome 9 orphons, were left out of the earlier analysis of a few hundred of the donors. At a false discovery rate of 0.05, a later analysis linked around 15,000 TCR beta sequences to specific HLA alleles. When HLA alleles, especially DR and DQ, strongly co-occurred, attributing TCR associations to individual alleles was difficult. The only immune exposure information available for the cohort was CMV serostatus. While some public TCRs were present in many individuals, most TCR sequences turned up only very rarely across donors. An association between a missense DCLRE1C variant and V-gene and J-gene trimming of TCR beta chains was found in a later genetic analysis and replicated in an independent cohort. Only TCR beta chains were sequenced in this cohort, and the absence of alpha or paired-chain data limited detectable features. Linkage disequilibrium might explain the correlated functional status among segregating V segments, but an unknown experimental factor could not be excluded. Because the 87-base-pair reads could not distinguish some IMGT-functional V segments, including TRBV6-2 and TRBV6-3, those segments were excluded. Compared with equally common non-associated chains, HLA-associated TCR beta chains in a later analysis were more clonally expanded and had lower generation probabilities. A later analysis reported that several top co-occurrence clusters appeared linked to parvovirus B19, influenza, CMV and Epstein-Barr virus. A later genetic analysis reported fewer N-insertions in productive TCRs among donors in an Asian-associated ancestry cluster than the roughly 670-donor mean. Three of the identified cytomegalovirus-associated TCR beta chains were confirmed in vitro to be specific for cytomegalovirus antigens. According to the authors, the approach could potentially be generalized to other disease states and immunological phenotypes. Cytomegalovirus status was reported to be diagnosed by the classifier with high specificity and sensitivity in both the original and validation cohorts. According to a later analysis, most CMV-associated TCR beta chains appeared to be HLA-restricted, and the HLA associations seemed to be driven largely by CMV exposure.

Trimming removed 5 bases from V and 4 bases from J, leaving 15 bases between the germline ends. According to the germline V gene, CDR1 reads SGHRS and CDR2 reads YFSETQ. The CDR3 holds 14 amino acids from the cysteine to the phenylalanine. The DNA shown is the 42-base CDR3, in frame from base 1. This sequence uses TRBV5-1 and TRBJ1-2, and perhaps TRBD1 as D gene, on 6 matching bases. The origin of this receptor is a man aged 55 to 70 in good health and CMV-seropositive. The sequencing input was PBMCs. In nucleotides, the sequence is TGCGCCAGCAGTTTTTCCGGGACAATCTATGGCTACACCTTC. The resulting protein is CASSFSGTIYGYTF.